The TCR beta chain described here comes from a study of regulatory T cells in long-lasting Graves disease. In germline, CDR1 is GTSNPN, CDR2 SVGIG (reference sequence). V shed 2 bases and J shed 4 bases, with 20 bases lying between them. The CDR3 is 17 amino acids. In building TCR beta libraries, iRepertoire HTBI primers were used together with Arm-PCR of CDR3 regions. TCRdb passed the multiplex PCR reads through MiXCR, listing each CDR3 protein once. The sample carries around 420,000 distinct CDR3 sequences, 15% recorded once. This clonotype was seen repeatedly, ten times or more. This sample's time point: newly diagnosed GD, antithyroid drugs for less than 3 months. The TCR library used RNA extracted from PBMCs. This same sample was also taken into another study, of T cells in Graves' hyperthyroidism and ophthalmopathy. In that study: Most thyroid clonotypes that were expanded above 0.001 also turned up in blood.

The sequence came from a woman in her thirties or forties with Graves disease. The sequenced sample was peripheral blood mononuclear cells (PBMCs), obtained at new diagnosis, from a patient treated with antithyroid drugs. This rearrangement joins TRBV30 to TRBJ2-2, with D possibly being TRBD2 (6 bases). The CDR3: CAWSRGSGLRITGELFF. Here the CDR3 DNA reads TGTGCCTGGAGTAGAGGATCGGGACTTCGAATCACCGGGGAGCTGTTTTTT. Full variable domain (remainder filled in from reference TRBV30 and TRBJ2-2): SQTIHQWPATLVQPVGSPLSLECTVEGTSNPNLYWYRQAAGRGLQLLFYSVGIGQISSEVPQNLSASRPQDRQFILSSKKLLLSDSGFYLCAWSRGSGLRITGELFFGEGSRLTVL.